The 17 T cell receptor beta chains given below trace back to one sample, sequenced in a study of response to subunit inactivated influenza vaccine. One entry per CDR3 protein results from TCRdb running MiXCR on the RT-PCR reads. The data hold approximately 520,000 distinct CDR3 sequences, with about 25% observed a single time. Specimen: CD4+ T cells sorted from PBMCs, collected around 5 days after vaccination. The receptors were sampled from a man aged 50 or older who received an inactivated influenza vaccine.

Only a few counts were recorded for this clonotype. The rearrangement uses TRBV27 and TRBJ2-2, with no clear D. Germline lookup yields CDR1 MNHEY and CDR2 SMNVEV (reference sequence). The CDR3 loop spans 12 amino acids. V shed 4 bases and J shed 6 bases, with 6 bases lying between them. CDR3 DNA sequence: TGTGCCAGCAGTTACCCATCCGGGGAGCTGTTTTTT. It specifies CASSYPSGELFF.

Only a few counts were recorded for this clonotype. The chain joins TRBV29-1 to TRBJ2-3; possibly TRBD2 for D (7 bases). The length of the CDR3 is 14 residues. V was shortened by 3 bases and J by 1 base, with 11 bases between the two germline ends. CDR1 is SQVTM and CDR2 is ANQGSEA in the germline V gene. This chain's CDR3 is CSVEGGPGTDTQYF. The CDR3 nucleotides are TGCAGCGTTGAGGGGGGGCCAGGCACAGATACGCAGTATTTT.

The table lists this clonotype with a few counts. The rearrangement links TRBV4-2 to TRBJ2-2; D is possibly TRBD2 (6 bases). The CDR3 totals 14 residues. Trimming left V 1 base short and J 4 bases short, with 7 bases between. Germline CDR1 and CDR2: LGHNA and YNFKEQ. The CDR3 coding sequence is TGTGCCAGCAGCCAAGGGAGGGCCACCGGGGAGCTGTTTTTT. Translating gives CASSQGRATGELFF.

This clonotype was detected only a few times. The CDR3 here is CASSPPTFRGRLSKKLFF. In DNA, the CDR3 is TGTGCCAGCAGCCCCCCAACGTTCCGGGGGCGCTTGAGTAAAAAACTGTTTTTT. The rearrangement joins TRBV4-2 to TRBJ1-4; weak D call: TRBD1 (6 bases). The CDR3 is 18 residues long. Between the trimmed V and J ends, which lost 4 bases and 9 bases, there was a span of 27 bases. Germline-derived CDR1 and CDR2 are LGHNA and YNFKEQ.

The chain has TRBV19 and TRBJ2-3; D is possibly TRBD1 or TRBD2 (6 bases each). This CDR3 region has 16 residues. V lost 1 base and J lost 3, with 14 bases in between. Germline V gene data show CDR1 as LNHDA and CDR2 as SQIVND (reference sequence). This chain's CDR3 is CASSIVTGAGTDTQYF. CDR3 DNA sequence: TGTGCCAGTAGTATAGTAACGGGGGCGGGTACAGATACGCAGTATTTT.

This clonotype was detected a few times. V gene TRBV3-1 combines with J gene TRBJ2-7; 8 bases align to TRBD2. V lost 3 bases to trimming and J lost 9 bases; unmatched junction nucleotides: 16. CDR1 LGHDT and CDR2 YNNKEL come from the germline V gene (reference sequence). CDR3 length equals 16 residues. The CDR3 DNA is TGTGCCAGCAGCCACAACAGTTGGGAGACTAGCGCAGTGCAGTACTTC. Residues: CASSHNSWETSAVQYF.

V is TRBV30 and J is TRBJ2-4; D not resolved. Germline V gene lookup returns CDR1 GTSNPN and CDR2 SVGIG (reference sequence). The CDR3 loop spans 16 amino acids. V was shortened by 4 bases and J by 0 bases, with 16 bases between the two germline ends. DNA of the CDR3: TGTGCCTGGATCGGGTCCGGACCGTTAGCCAAAAACATTCAGTACTTC. Amino acid sequence: CAWIGSGPLAKNIQYF.

This chain joins TRBV11-1 and TRBJ2-3; D is perhaps TRBD2 (6 bases). V lost 5 bases, J lost 1 base, and 16 bases lay in between. The V gene's germline CDR1 is SGHAT and CDR2 FQDESV (reference sequence). This CDR3 is built from 16 residues. The CDR3 DNA sequence: TGTGCCAGCAGCCAAAACTGGGACTCGCGCACAGATACGCAGTATTTT. Its translation is CASSQNWDSRTDTQYF.

The rearrangement links TRBV29-1 to TRBJ2-7; weak D call: TRBD1 (5 bases). CDR3 length: 12 amino acids. CDR1 is SQVTM and CDR2 is ANQGSEA in the germline V gene. V was pared by 7 bases and J by 2 bases, with 12 bases between. This CDR3 reads CSATDNAYEQYF. CDR3 nucleotide sequence: TGCAGCGCGACGGACAACGCCTACGAGCAGTACTTC.

This chain joins TRBV12-3 or TRBV12-4 and TRBJ2-4; 7 bases agree with TRBD2. CDR3 length: 12 residues. Trimming took 3 bases from V and 7 from J; bases not matched to a gene: 0. CDR3 nucleotides: TGTGCCAGCAGTTTCGGGGGGAACATTCAGTACTTC. Residues: CASSFGGNIQYF.

This clonotype was found a few times. The rearrangement uses TRBV6-1 and TRBJ1-1; maybe TRBD1 (6 bases). Germline V gene sequence: CDR1 MNHNS, CDR2 SASEGT. V lost 8 bases and J 1 base, leaving 14 bases between the germline ends. The CDR3 loop spans 14 amino acids. CDR3 sequence reads: CASLVRGGNTEAFF. In DNA form, the CDR3 reads TGTGCCAGCCTGGTTAGGGGGGGGAACACTGAAGCTTTCTTT.

This chain links TRBV27 with TRBJ2-2; possibly TRBD1 for D (7 bases). Germline V gene data show CDR1 as MNHEY and CDR2 as SMNVEV (reference sequence). V was pared by 8 bases and J by 2 bases, with 15 bases between. This CDR3 spans 15 amino acids. CDR3 bases: TGTGCCAGCGGCTTGCAGGGGGGTAACACCGGGGAGCTGTTTTTT. Its translation is CASGLQGGNTGELFF.

This clonotype showed up just a few times. The gene calls are TRBV7-2 and TRBJ2-3; D may be TRBD1 (6 bases). The CDR3 has 14 residues. V lost 6 bases to trimming and J lost 6 bases, with 16 bases between them. CDR1 is SGHTA, CDR2 FQGNSA, per germline. This CDR3 reads CASSPVGGSDTQYF. CDR3 sequence (DNA): TGTGCCAGCAGTCCGGTAGGGGGTTCGGATACGCAGTATTTT.

The sample holds many counts of this clonotype. The chain has TRBV18 and TRBJ2-1; 9 nucleotides align to TRBD1. Trimming cost V 3 bases and J 7 bases; bases outside gene matches: 10. The germline V gene encodes CDR1 KGHSH and CDR2 LQKENI. The CDR3 has 16 amino acids. The CDR3 nucleotides read TGTGCCAGCTCACCCTTCGGACAGGGGCTGGTGAATGAGCAGTTCTTC. This gives the protein CASSPFGQGLVNEQFF.

The J gene is TRBJ2-5, the V gene TRBV10-2, with 10 bases matching TRBD2. CDR1 and CDR2 (germline): WSHSY, SAAADI. The J segment lost 8 bases and the V segment lost 2 bases, leaving 8 bases of the junction unmatched. The CDR3 loop spans 15 amino acids. CDR3 region: CASSETASGGPTQYF. CDR3 in DNA: TGCGCCAGCAGTGAGACGGCTAGCGGGGGACCAACCCAGTACTTC.

This clonotype has only a few counts. V usage is TRBV7-8 and J usage is TRBJ2-1; the D is unclear. CDR1 and CDR2 (germline): SGHVS, FQNEAQ. The germline V and J ends were trimmed by 3 bases and 1 base, with 7 bases remaining between them. CDR3 length: 14 residues. Written as DNA, the CDR3 is TGTGCCAGCAGCTTTGTCTCTTCCTACAATGAGCAGTTCTTC. The encoded protein is CASSFVSSYNEQFF.

This chain links TRBV18 with TRBJ1-1, with D unresolved. CDR1 KGHSH and CDR2 LQKENI come from the germline V gene. V lost 0 bases, J lost 7 bases, and 9 bases lay in between. The length of the CDR3 is 13 residues. The CDR3: CASSPPSPDEAFF. DNA of the CDR3: TGTGCCAGCTCACCACCGAGTCCAGATGAAGCTTTCTTT.